This T cell receptor (beta chain) came from a study of blood T cells in healthy people across ages. With a J-beta primer mix and a sample-barcoded 5' primer, a second PCR ran about 7 to 12 cycles. Each CDR3 protein gets one entry after TCRdb re-called the 5' RACE reads with MiXCR. Counted here are 600,000 to 850,000 distinct CDR3 sequences, roughly 43% occurring once; the ten biggest clones make up 20%. This clonotype was observed a few times. Trimming cost V 0 bases and J 0 bases, with 10 bases left between them. The CDR3 has 16 residues. CDR1 and CDR2 from the germline V gene are SGDLS and YYNGEE. The rearrangement uses TRBV9 and TRBJ2-1; weak D call: TRBD1 (6 bases). The specimen sequenced was blood. The clonotype originates from a woman between 55 and 75 years old in good health. The CDR3 coding sequence is TGTGCCAGCAGCGTAGAGAACAGGGCCTCCTACAATGAGCAGTTCTTC. Its protein product is CASSVENRASYNEQFF.